The clone carrying this T cell receptor beta chain has more than one count but fewer than ten. These data originate in a study of identical twins. MiXCR, run by TCRdb on the 5' RACE reads, gives a single entry per CDR3 protein. The table lists some 1,700,000 distinct CDR3 sequences, about 31% of them singletons. The CDR3 has 17 amino acids. Germline CDR1 MNHNY, CDR2 SVGAGI (reference sequence). V dropped 2 bases and J dropped 8; count of bases not matched to a gene: 9. This clonotype was sampled from a newborn girl in good health. The sample comprised cord blood. J is TRBJ1-4 and V is TRBV6-6, with TRBD1 matching over 12 bases. CDR3 residues: CASSYPPGQGAREKLFF. The CDR3 nucleotides are TGTGCCAGCAGTTACCCCCCGGGACAGGGGGCGAGGGAAAAACTGTTTTTT.